What follows describes a single T cell receptor (beta chain). The data stem from a study of blood T cell repertoires in COVID-19. Study background: Spain, Italy and the United States supplied samples that represented acute and convalescent COVID-19. The analysed material was cDNA or gDNA that came from T cells, B-cell-depleted T cells, or PBMCs.

The CDR3 consists of 15 residues. Germline CDR1 reads KGHSH; CDR2 reads LQKENI. J lost 2 bases, V lost 2 bases, and 4 bases had no gene match. As handled by the study authors: Nucleated cell number was recorded as an estimate derived from reference gene primer amplification. This table comes from immunoSEQ multiplex PCR, and its TCRdb copy is limited to in-frame clones, with some not included. V and J calls and clone size are as listed in that table; D and trimming were resolved from the DNA. The data hold more than 90,000 clones, with 82% observed a single time. The V and J genes are TRBV18 and TRBJ2-3; 7 nucleotides align to TRBD1. Sequenced material: peripheral blood. This receptor was identified in a man older than 75 with acute or convalescent COVID-19. The CDR3 DNA reads TGTGCCAGCTCACCAGGGGACAGAACCACAGATACGCAGTATTTT. It codes for CASSPGDRTTDTQYF.